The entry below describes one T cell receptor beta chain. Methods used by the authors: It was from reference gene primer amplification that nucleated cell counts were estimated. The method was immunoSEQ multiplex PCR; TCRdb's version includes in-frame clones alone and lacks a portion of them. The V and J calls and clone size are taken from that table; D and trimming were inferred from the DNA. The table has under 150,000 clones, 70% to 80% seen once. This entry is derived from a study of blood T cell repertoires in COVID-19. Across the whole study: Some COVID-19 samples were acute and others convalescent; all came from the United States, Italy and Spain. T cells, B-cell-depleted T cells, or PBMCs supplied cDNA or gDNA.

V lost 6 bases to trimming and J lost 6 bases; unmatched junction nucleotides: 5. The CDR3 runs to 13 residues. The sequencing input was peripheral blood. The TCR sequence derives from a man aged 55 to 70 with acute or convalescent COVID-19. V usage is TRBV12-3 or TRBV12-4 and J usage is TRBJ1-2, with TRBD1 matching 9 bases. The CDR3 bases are TGTGCCAGCAGACCGGGACAGGGTAATGGCTACACCTTC. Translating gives CASRPGQGNGYTF.